What follows is one T cell receptor beta chain and its context. The data originate from a study of blood T cell repertoires in COVID-19. Method: immunoSEQ multiplex PCR; TCRdb's copy keeps in-frame clones and lacks some. This table holds 300,000 to 400,000 clones, 87% found once. Deletions cut 2 bases from V and 7 bases from J, with 16 bases between. The CDR3 has 15 residues. Germline V gives CDR1 SGHTS, CDR2 YDEGEE. This clonotype originated in a man aged 25-45 years with COVID-19, enrolled during active disease. V gene TRBV5-8 combines with J gene TRBJ2-1; tentatively, D is TRBD2 (6 bases). The specimen sequenced was peripheral blood. CDR3 region: CASSLEGRERNEQFF. CDR3 coding DNA: TGTGCCAGCAGCTTAGAGGGCCGGGAGAGGAATGAGCAGTTCTTC.